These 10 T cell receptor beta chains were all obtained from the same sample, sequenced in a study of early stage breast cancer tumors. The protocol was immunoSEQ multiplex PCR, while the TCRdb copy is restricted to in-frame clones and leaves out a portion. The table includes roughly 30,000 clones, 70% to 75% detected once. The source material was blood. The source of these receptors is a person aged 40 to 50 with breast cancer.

DNA of the CDR3: TGTGCCAGCAGTGGGTATGCAGATACGCAGTATTTT. It encodes CASSGYADTQYF. The chain uses TRBV2 and TRBJ2-3, with no clear D. Per germline, CDR1 SNHLY and CDR2 FYNNEI. Trimming left V 4 bases short and J 4 bases short, with 6 bases between. CDR3 size: 12 residues.

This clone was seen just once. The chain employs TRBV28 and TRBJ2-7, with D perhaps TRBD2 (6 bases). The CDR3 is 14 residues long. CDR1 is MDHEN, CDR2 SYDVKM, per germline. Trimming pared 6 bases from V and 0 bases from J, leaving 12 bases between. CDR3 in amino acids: CASRDSGNSYEQYF. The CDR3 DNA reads TGTGCCAGCAGGGATAGCGGCAACTCCTACGAGCAGTACTTC.

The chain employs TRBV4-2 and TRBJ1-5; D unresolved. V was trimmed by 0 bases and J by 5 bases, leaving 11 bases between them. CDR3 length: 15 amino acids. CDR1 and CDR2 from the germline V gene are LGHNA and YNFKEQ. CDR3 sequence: CASSQDGREDQPQHF. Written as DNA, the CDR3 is TGTGCCAGCAGCCAAGATGGGAGGGAAGATCAGCCCCAGCATTTT.

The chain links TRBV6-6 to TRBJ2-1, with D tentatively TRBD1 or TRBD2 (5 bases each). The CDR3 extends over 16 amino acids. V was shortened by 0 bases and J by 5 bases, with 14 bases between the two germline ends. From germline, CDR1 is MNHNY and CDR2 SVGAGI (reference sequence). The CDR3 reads CASSYSGRDLNNEQFF. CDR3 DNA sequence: TGTGCCAGCAGTTACTCGGGACGGGACCTGAACAATGAGCAGTTCTTC.

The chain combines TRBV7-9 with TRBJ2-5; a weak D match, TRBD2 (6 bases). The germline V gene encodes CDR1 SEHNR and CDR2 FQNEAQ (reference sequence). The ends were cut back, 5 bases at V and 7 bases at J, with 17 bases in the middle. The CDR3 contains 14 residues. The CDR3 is CASSQLGPGGTQYF. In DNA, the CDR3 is TGTGCCAGCAGCCAGCTGGGGCCCGGGGGGACCCAGTACTTC. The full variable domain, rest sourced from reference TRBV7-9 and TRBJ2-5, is DTGVSQNPRHKITKRGQNVTFRCDPISEHNRLYWYRQTLGQGPEFLTYFQNEAQLEKSRLLSDRFSAERPKGSFSTLEIQRTEQGDSAMYLCASSQLGPGGTQYFGPGTRLLVL.

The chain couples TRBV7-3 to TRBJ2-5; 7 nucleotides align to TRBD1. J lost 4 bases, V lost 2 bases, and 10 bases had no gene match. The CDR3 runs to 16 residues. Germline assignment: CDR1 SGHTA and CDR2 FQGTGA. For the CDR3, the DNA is TGTGCCAGCAGCTTACGCCCCTCGACAGGGTTAGAGACCCAGTACTTC. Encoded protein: CASSLRPSTGLETQYF. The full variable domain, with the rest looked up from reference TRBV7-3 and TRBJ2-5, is GAGVSQTPSNKVTEKGKYVELRCDPISGHTALYWYRQSLGQGPEFLIYFQGTGAADDSGLPNDRFFAVRPEGSVSTLKIQRTERGDSAVYLCASSLRPSTGLETQYFGPGTRLLVL.

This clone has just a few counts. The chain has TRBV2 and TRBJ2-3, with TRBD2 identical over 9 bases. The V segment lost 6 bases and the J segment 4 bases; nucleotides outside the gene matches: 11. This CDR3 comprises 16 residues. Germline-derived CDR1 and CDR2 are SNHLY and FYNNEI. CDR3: CASRGTRGRAADTQYF. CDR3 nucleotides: TGTGCCAGCAGAGGAACCCGCGGGAGGGCAGCAGATACGCAGTATTTT.

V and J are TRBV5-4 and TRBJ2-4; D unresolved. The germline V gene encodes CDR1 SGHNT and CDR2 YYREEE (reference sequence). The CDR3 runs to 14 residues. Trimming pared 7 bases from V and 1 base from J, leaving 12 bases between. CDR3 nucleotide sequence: TGTGCCAGCCCTATAGGAGAGGCCAAAAACATTCAGTACTTC. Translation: CASPIGEAKNIQYF.

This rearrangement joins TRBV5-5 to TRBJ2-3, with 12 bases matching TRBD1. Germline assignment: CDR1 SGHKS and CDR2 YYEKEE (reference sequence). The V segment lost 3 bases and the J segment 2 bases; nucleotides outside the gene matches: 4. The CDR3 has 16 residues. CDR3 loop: CASSSGTGGNTDTQYF. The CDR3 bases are TGTGCCAGCAGCTCCGGGACAGGGGGCAACACAGATACGCAGTATTTT.

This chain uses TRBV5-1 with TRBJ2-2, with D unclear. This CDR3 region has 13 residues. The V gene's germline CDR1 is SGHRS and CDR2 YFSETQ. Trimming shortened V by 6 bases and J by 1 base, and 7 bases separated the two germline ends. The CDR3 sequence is CASTTENTGELFF. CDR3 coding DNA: TGCGCCAGCACCACTGAGAACACCGGGGAGCTGTTTTTT.